This TCR beta chain emerged from a study of Graves' ophthalmopathy and Graves' hyperthyroidism. Regarding the study as a whole: Both a roughly 70% sensitivity and an approximately 72% specificity characterized the model's predictions of ophthalmopathy progression.

From germline, CDR1 is MNHNS and CDR2 SASEGT. CDR3 length equals 14 residues. V lost 1 base and J 1 base, leaving 7 bases between the germline ends. Participants with hyperthyroidism, aged 18 to 65, were newly diagnosed with under 2 months' duration. Patients were excluded if they had other autoimmune diseases or uncontrolled infections, and likewise if pregnancy or lactation applied. As the template, RNA transcripts were used to amplify TCR beta CDR3 regions. First-round RT-PCR used HTBI primers; second-round multiplex PCR followed. Each CDR3 protein gets one entry after TCRdb re-called the multiplex PCR reads with MiXCR. The profile shows a few hundred thousand distinct CDR3 sequences, roughly a sixth of them singletons. There are many counts of this clonotype. Antigen unknown.

This clonotype was sampled from an adult woman with stable Graves' hyperthyroidism. Source material: peripheral blood. The rearrangement uses TRBV6-1 and TRBJ1-1; D ambiguous. The CDR3 sequence: CASSEGWANTEAFF. DNA of the CDR3: TGTGCCAGCAGTGAAGGGTGGGCGAACACTGAAGCTTTCTTT.